This TCR beta chain came from a study of T cell clonotyping in hematopoietic cell transplantation. Study details: Pretransplant recipient samples were taken after cytoreduction.

Regarding the study as a whole: Recipient TCR diversity dropped after transplant; expanded clonotypes rose from day 30 to 180. Broader posttransplant TCR repertoire diversity was predicted by graft donor and pretransplant recipient Inverse Simpson Index values. Without cell sorting, CD4 versus CD8 contributions remain unresolved.

The method was immunoSEQ multiplex PCR; TCRdb's version includes in-frame clones alone and lacks a portion of them. This table has roughly 17,000 clones, about 92% appearing once. The time point: recipient sample about 28 days before transplant, after cytoreduction. Concerning this clone: Antigen: not known.

The CDR3 is 16 residues long. From germline, CDR1 is SGHTA and CDR2 FQGNSA. Trimming removed 3 bases from V and 6 bases from J; junction bases left unmatched: 13. This TCR was sampled from a man younger than 35 with biphenotypic leukemia. Some clones in this sample may be carry-over from other donors' samples. The input for sequencing was peripheral blood mononuclear cells, taken before stem cell transplant. The rearrangement links TRBV7-2 to TRBJ1-2, with TRBD1 matching over 7 bases. CDR3 nucleotides: TGTGCCAGCAGCTTCAACCGACAGGGACTAGGGCATGGCTACACCTTC. Amino acid sequence: CASSFNRQGLGHGYTF.